The rows below give T cell receptor beta chains drawn from one sample of a study of blood T cell repertoires in COVID-19. Measured with immunoSEQ multiplex PCR; TCRdb has only the in-frame clones, and not every one. Counted here are hundreds of thousands of clones, 89% occurring once; the ten biggest clones make up 1.8%. The sequenced sample was peripheral blood. The receptors derive from a woman aged 25 to 39 with COVID-19, enrolled during active disease. Both conserved end residues are part of each CDR3. The D gene is left open where the match is weak. Part of the rows lack a size; the others show once, few, many or a class for expanded clones.

v_gene: TRBV9; d_gene: TRBD1; j_gene: TRBJ1-2; abundance: NA; CDR3nt: TGTGCCAGCAGCGTAGAGGCTACAGGGGCCTATGGCTACACCTTC; CDR3aa: CASSVEATGAYGYTF
v_gene: TRBV5-1; d_gene: NA; j_gene: TRBJ1-2; abundance: NA; CDR3nt: TGCGCCAGCAGCATGGGGCATAACTATGGCTACACCTTC; CDR3aa: CASSMGHNYGYTF
v_gene: TRBV7-8; d_gene: TRBD2; j_gene: TRBJ2-3; abundance: NA; CDR3nt: TGTGCCAGCAGACAGACGGGACTAGCGACAGATACGCAGTATTTT; CDR3aa: CASRQTGLATDTQYF
v_gene: TRBV27; d_gene: TRBD1; j_gene: TRBJ1-2; abundance: NA; CDR3nt: TGTGCCAGCAGTCCATACTACCTTCGTCCCGGGACAGGGAGGTGGGGTGGCTACACCTTC; CDR3aa: CASSPYYLRPGTGRWGGYTF
v_gene: TRBV6-5; d_gene: TRBD1; j_gene: TRBJ2-7; abundance: NA; CDR3nt: TGTGCCAGCACCGAAAGACAGGGAAGCTACGAGCAGTACTTC; CDR3aa: CASTERQGSYEQYF
v_gene: TRBV7-9; d_gene: NA; j_gene: TRBJ1-4; abundance: few; CDR3nt: TGTGCCAGCAGCTCAGCCTCAGGGGACACCGAAAAACTGTTTTTT; CDR3aa: CASSSASGDTEKLFF
v_gene: TRBV10-3; d_gene: TRBD2; j_gene: TRBJ2-1; abundance: NA; CDR3nt: TGTGCCATCAGTGAGTCATCTAGCGGGGGGTACGGTGAGCAGTTCTTC; CDR3aa: CAISESSSGGYGEQFF
v_gene: TRBV28; d_gene: TRBD1; j_gene: TRBJ1-4; abundance: NA; CDR3nt: TGTGCCAGCAGTTTTGTTTCAGGGGGGTATGAAAAACTGTTTTTT; CDR3aa: CASSFVSGGYEKLFF
v_gene: TRBV5-4; d_gene: NA; j_gene: TRBJ1-5; abundance: NA; CDR3nt: TGTGCCAGCAGCTTGGACGGTAATCAGCCCCAGCATTTT; CDR3aa: CASSLDGNQPQHF
v_gene: TRBV6-4; d_gene: NA; j_gene: TRBJ2-1; abundance: NA; CDR3nt: TGTGCCAGCAGTGACTCGGGGAGGAGCTCCTACAATGAGCAGTTCTTC; CDR3aa: CASSDSGRSSYNEQFF
v_gene: TRBV4-1; d_gene: TRBD2; j_gene: TRBJ2-3; abundance: NA; CDR3nt: TGCGCCAGCAGCCAAGATGGGGGATTTAGCGGGGGAATCGGGGGCACAGATACGCAGTATTTT; CDR3aa: CASSQDGGFSGGIGGTDTQYF
v_gene: TRBV5-4; d_gene: NA; j_gene: TRBJ1-1; abundance: few; CDR3nt: TGTGCCAGCAGCCAAGGGTTGGGGGCCATGAACACTGAAGCTTTCTTT; CDR3aa: CASSQGLGAMNTEAFF
v_gene: TRBV19; d_gene: NA; j_gene: TRBJ1-5; abundance: NA; CDR3nt: TGTGCCAGTAGTATCATCAATCAGCCCCAGCATTTT; CDR3aa: CASSIINQPQHF
v_gene: TRBV6-5; d_gene: NA; j_gene: TRBJ2-5; abundance: NA; CDR3nt: TGTGCCAGTGTGGGTGGGCGGGGGCCCCAAGAGACCCAGTACTTC; CDR3aa: CASVGGRGPQETQYF
v_gene: TRBV9; d_gene: TRBD2; j_gene: TRBJ2-3; abundance: NA; CDR3nt: TGTGCCAGCAGCGTAGGCCTAGCGGGGGGGCTTACAGATACGCAGTATTTT; CDR3aa: CASSVGLAGGLTDTQYF
v_gene: TRBV13; d_gene: TRBD1; j_gene: TRBJ2-2; abundance: few; CDR3nt: TGTGCCAGCAGCTCTAACCCGGGACAGGGGTACACCGGGGAGCTGTTTTTT; CDR3aa: CASSSNPGQGYTGELFF
v_gene: TRBV3-1/TRBV3-2; d_gene: NA; j_gene: TRBJ1-2; abundance: NA; CDR3nt: TGTGCCAGCAGCAGCGAGGTTGGCTACACCTTC; CDR3aa: CASSSEVGYTF
v_gene: TRBV30; d_gene: NA; j_gene: TRBJ1-6; abundance: NA; CDR3nt: TGTGCCTGGAGTCTACGACACGGGAGCTCCTATAATTCACCCCTCCACTTT; CDR3aa: CAWSLRHGSSYNSPLHF
v_gene: TRBV14; d_gene: NA; j_gene: TRBJ1-1; abundance: NA; CDR3nt: TGTGCCAGCAGCCATGACCCCATGGAGGCTTTCTTT; CDR3aa: CASSHDPMEAFF
v_gene: TRBV2; d_gene: TRBD1; j_gene: TRBJ1-2; abundance: NA; CDR3nt: TGTGCCAGGAATGGGAGGGGACAGGGGAAGACCGGGCGAGGCTACACCTTC; CDR3aa: CARNGRGQGKTGRGYTF
v_gene: TRBV5-8; d_gene: TRBD1; j_gene: TRBJ1-3; abundance: NA; CDR3nt: TGTGCCAGCAGCTTTACGGGAGACAGGGCCCGGGGAAACACCATATATTTT; CDR3aa: CASSFTGDRARGNTIYF
v_gene: TRBV6-1; d_gene: NA; j_gene: TRBJ1-1; abundance: NA; CDR3nt: TGTGCCAGCAGTGAATACGAGGGAATGAACACTGAAGCTTTCTTT; CDR3aa: CASSEYEGMNTEAFF
v_gene: TRBV2; d_gene: NA; j_gene: TRBJ1-1; abundance: NA; CDR3nt: TGTGCCAGCAGTGACCAGGGGAGGAACACTGAAGCTTTCTTT; CDR3aa: CASSDQGRNTEAFF
v_gene: TRBV6-5; d_gene: NA; j_gene: TRBJ1-1; abundance: once; CDR3nt: TGTGCCAGCAGAAGACTTTCTAGCACTGAAGCTTTCTTT; CDR3aa: CASRRLSSTEAFF
v_gene: TRBV20-1; d_gene: NA; j_gene: TRBJ2-1; abundance: NA; CDR3nt: TGCAGTGCTAGATCAGTCGATGAGCAGTTCTTC; CDR3aa: CSARSVDEQFF
v_gene: TRBV6-5; d_gene: NA; j_gene: TRBJ1-2; abundance: once; CDR3nt: TGTGCCAGCAGCGGCTCTGGGGGCAGTATCTATGGCTACACCTTC; CDR3aa: CASSGSGGSIYGYTF
v_gene: TRBV5-1; d_gene: NA; j_gene: TRBJ1-2; abundance: NA; CDR3nt: TGCGCCAGCGGACAGTCTAACTATGGCTACACCTTC; CDR3aa: CASGQSNYGYTF
v_gene: TRBV7-9; d_gene: TRBD1; j_gene: TRBJ1-2; abundance: few; CDR3nt: TGTGCCAGCAGCTTACCCCTCCCGTGGACAGGATCCTCCTATGGCTACACCTTC; CDR3aa: CASSLPLPWTGSSYGYTF
v_gene: TRBV5-8; d_gene: NA; j_gene: TRBJ2-1; abundance: NA; CDR3nt: TGTGCCAGCAGCTTGATCCCCCCGGAGATCTACAATGAGCAGTTCTTC; CDR3aa: CASSLIPPEIYNEQFF
v_gene: TRBV9; d_gene: NA; j_gene: TRBJ1-4; abundance: NA; CDR3nt: TGTGCCAGCAGCGTAGGGCAGGGATTATCAACTAATGAAAAACTGTTTTTT; CDR3aa: CASSVGQGLSTNEKLFF
v_gene: TRBV25-1; d_gene: NA; j_gene: TRBJ1-1; abundance: few; CDR3nt: TGTGCCAGCAGTGAGACAGACCACACTGAAGCTTTCTTT; CDR3aa: CASSETDHTEAFF
v_gene: TRBV2; d_gene: NA; j_gene: TRBJ1-2; abundance: NA; CDR3nt: TGTGCCAGCAGTGAATCTGGAGGGTTGGACGACTCTGGCTACACCTTC; CDR3aa: CASSESGGLDDSGYTF
v_gene: TRBV3-1/TRBV3-2; d_gene: NA; j_gene: TRBJ1-2; abundance: NA; CDR3nt: TGTGCCACCTCAGGTGGGGGGTCCAACTATGGCTACACCTTC; CDR3aa: CATSGGGSNYGYTF
v_gene: TRBV11-2; d_gene: TRBD2; j_gene: TRBJ2-1; abundance: NA; CDR3nt: TGTGCCAGCAGCCTACGGATAAGCGGGGGGGCCTACAATGAGCAGTTCTTC; CDR3aa: CASSLRISGGAYNEQFF
v_gene: TRBV28; d_gene: TRBD2; j_gene: TRBJ2-3; abundance: NA; CDR3nt: TGTGCCAGCAGTTTCTTCTTTAGCGGGGGGGCGGGAGATACGCAGTATTTT; CDR3aa: CASSFFFSGGAGDTQYF
v_gene: TRBV6-6; d_gene: TRBD1; j_gene: TRBJ2-1; abundance: NA; CDR3nt: TGTGCCAGCATCCCGACAGGGGACTCATACAATGAGCAGTTCTTC; CDR3aa: CASIPTGDSYNEQFF
v_gene: TRBV10-3; d_gene: NA; j_gene: TRBJ1-6; abundance: NA; CDR3nt: TGTGCCATCTCGGGGGGCGCGGATTCACCCCTCCACTTT; CDR3aa: CAISGGADSPLHF
v_gene: TRBV11-2; d_gene: NA; j_gene: TRBJ2-1; abundance: once; CDR3nt: TGTGCCAGCAGCTTAAATGGCGGCTACAATGAGCAGTTCTTC; CDR3aa: CASSLNGGYNEQFF
v_gene: TRBV7-2; d_gene: NA; j_gene: TRBJ2-3; abundance: NA; CDR3nt: TGTGCCAGCACCCCCCAGGGGGATACGCAGTATTTT; CDR3aa: CASTPQGDTQYF
v_gene: TRBV20-1; d_gene: TRBD1; j_gene: TRBJ1-2; abundance: few; CDR3nt: TGCAGTGGCACAGGGGGGATGGGCTACACCTTC; CDR3aa: CSGTGGMGYTF
v_gene: TRBV2; d_gene: NA; j_gene: TRBJ1-6; abundance: once; CDR3nt: TGTGCCAGCAAAGAGGGGGGGGCCTATAATTCACCCCTCCACTTT; CDR3aa: CASKEGGAYNSPLHF
v_gene: TRBV9; d_gene: NA; j_gene: TRBJ1-1; abundance: once; CDR3nt: TGTGCCAGCAGTATGAACACTGAAGCTTTCTTT; CDR3aa: CASSMNTEAFF
v_gene: TRBV19; d_gene: NA; j_gene: TRBJ1-5; abundance: few; CDR3nt: TGTGCCAGTACTTGGGGGGGCGATAGCAATCAGCCCCAGCATTTT; CDR3aa: CASTWGGDSNQPQHF
v_gene: TRBV6-5; d_gene: TRBD1; j_gene: TRBJ1-3; abundance: NA; CDR3nt: TGTGCCAGCAGTTACTCGACAGGGCCGAGAAACACCATATATTTT; CDR3aa: CASSYSTGPRNTIYF
v_gene: TRBV7-8; d_gene: TRBD2; j_gene: TRBJ2-3; abundance: NA; CDR3nt: TGTGCCAGCAGCCCCATGCGGGGGGGGGTAGATACGCAGTATTTT; CDR3aa: CASSPMRGGVDTQYF
v_gene: TRBV5-6; d_gene: NA; j_gene: TRBJ2-7; abundance: NA; CDR3nt: TGTGCCAGCAGCCGAGGATTAACCTACGAGCAGTACTTC; CDR3aa: CASSRGLTYEQYF
v_gene: TRBV4-1; d_gene: NA; j_gene: TRBJ1-1; abundance: NA; CDR3nt: TGCGCCAGCACCCAAAGAGGGGAGGGGTACACTGAAGCTTTCTTT; CDR3aa: CASTQRGEGYTEAFF